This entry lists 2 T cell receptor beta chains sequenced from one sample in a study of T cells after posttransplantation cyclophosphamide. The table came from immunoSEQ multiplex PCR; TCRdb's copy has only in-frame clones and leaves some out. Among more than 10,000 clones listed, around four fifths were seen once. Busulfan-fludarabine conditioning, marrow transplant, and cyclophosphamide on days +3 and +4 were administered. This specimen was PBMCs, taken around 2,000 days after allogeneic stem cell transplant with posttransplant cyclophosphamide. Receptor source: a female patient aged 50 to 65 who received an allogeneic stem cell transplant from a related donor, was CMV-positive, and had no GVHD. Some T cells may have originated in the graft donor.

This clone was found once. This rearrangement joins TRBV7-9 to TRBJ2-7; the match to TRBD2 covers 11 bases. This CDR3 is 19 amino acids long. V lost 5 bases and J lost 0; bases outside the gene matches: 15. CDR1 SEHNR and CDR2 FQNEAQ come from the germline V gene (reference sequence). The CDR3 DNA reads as TGTGCCAGCAGCCTAACAGGGAGGACTAGCGGGTTTTTCTCCTACGAGCAGTACTTC. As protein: CASSLTGRTSGFFSYEQYF.

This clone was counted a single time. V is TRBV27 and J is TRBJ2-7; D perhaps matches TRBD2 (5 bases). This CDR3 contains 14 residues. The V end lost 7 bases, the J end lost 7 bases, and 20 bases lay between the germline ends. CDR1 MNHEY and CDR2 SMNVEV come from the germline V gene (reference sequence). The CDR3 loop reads CASNSGSGVLEQYF. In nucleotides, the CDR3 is TGTGCCAGCAACTCGGGAAGTGGGGTTTTAGAGCAGTACTTC.